The sequence of this T cell receptor beta chain was determined in a study of T cells in women clearing cervical HPV infection (dated by TCRdb to the late 2010s). Context from the whole study: The cases were around 23 women with histologically confirmed HPV16-related CIN3 or worse, and 2 of those women had invasive cancers. As quality controls, five blinded duplicates were added to each group, bringing the total to roughly 60 samples made up of approximately 50 participants and ten or so replicates. The controls were around 25 women whose single incident HPV16 infection cleared within 12 months with no development of precancer or cancer. In the parent cohort, some 10,000 women aged 18 or older were enrolled in Guanacaste, Costa Rica, during about 1992 to 1994 and then followed for roughly seven years. Since only a few of the women had HLA typing available, the possibility that HLA type was acting as a confounder could not be ruled out. Cases and controls were matched on year of sample collection and on age within five years. The exploratory proof-of-principle case-control study was nested within the Guanacaste HPV Natural History Study in Costa Rica and compared TCR repertoires across cervical HPV16 outcomes. Median age was roughly 32 years in cases versus just over 37 in controls, and baseline characteristics did not differ significantly. Blood from cases was drawn at the visit where the lesion was first identified, while blood from controls was drawn once the infection was no longer detected. For cases, the median interval between lesion detection and blood sampling was roughly 140 days, with an interquartile range of roughly 90 to 200 days.

Every participant had a single incident cervical HPV16 infection, and prevalent HPV16 infections were excluded. Cervical HPV DNA was detected by MY09/MY11 PCR and genotyped by dot-blot hybridization. About 15 mL of heparinized blood were centrifuged, and the buffy coat was aliquoted, frozen at -30°C, then stored at -80°C. QIAGEN kits were used to extract genomic DNA from buffy coat specimens. The study at large found these results: T-cell numbers per sample were unknown, so richness differences could reflect varying T-cell content rather than repertoire biology. Because of the cross-sectional design, the study could not determine whether the associations came before infection or resulted from infection, and neither effector/memory subsets nor HPV-specific T cells were isolated. Cases had lower TRBV6-7 relative abundance than controls (approximately 0.11% versus 0.16%; Bonferroni P = 0.0008). Random forest classifiers that combined richness and V gene abundances separated cases from controls with an estimated AUC of 0.8 to 0.9. Across sequencing depths, CIN3+ cases showed significantly higher TCR repertoire richness than controls, but evenness did not differ between the groups.

The immunoSEQ assay used multiplex PCR to amplify TCR beta CDR3 regions from an average of approximately 1,100 ng of genomic DNA per sample. To correct primer bias, the assay used a complete synthetic TCR repertoire to set an amplification baseline. Amplicons were sequenced on the Illumina platform. The authors' pipeline ran thus. Sequences were error-corrected by clustering with frequency ratios and a modified nearest-neighbor algorithm, then analyzed in the immunoSEQ Analyzer with IMGT gene definitions. TCR richness and evenness were averaged over 20 rarefaction repeats at each rarefaction depth, excluding samples with fewer sequences than the depth. Wilcoxon rank sum tests with FDR correction were used to compare relative abundances of V, D and J genes between the groups. For the blinded duplicates, the intraclass correlation was 95.6% for TCR richness and averaged roughly 75% across some 66 gene segments. The table was pulled from immuneACCESS by TCRdb, which kept in-frame rearrangements only. Such tables lose some clones; where checked, under half of the loss comes from unresolved V genes, and the rest has no known cause. For V, J and clone size, that table is used; D and trimming come from the DNA. The sample's table lists a count of about 24,000 clones. In total, the top ten clones hold 5% to 8.5% of the sample.

The CDR3 sequence holds 15 residues, the cysteine and phenylalanine included. The 36 bases shown cover part of the CDR3, and their frame starts at base 1. CDR1 and CDR2 were assigned from the germline V gene as SGHDT and YYEEEE. V is clipped by 4 bases and J by 5 bases, and the sequence between their germline boundaries is 18 bases long. About this clone: Its antigen is still unknown. The CDR3 extends 3 residues past the end of the read, so its final part is completed from the germline J gene.

Recombination connected TRBV5-6 to TRBJ1-1; perhaps TRBD1 is the D gene, with 5 bases matching. Sequenced material: blood buffy coat. This sequence originates from a woman between 18 and 70 years old with a cervical HPV16 infection that either progressed to CIN3+ or cleared (not recorded which). CDR3 DNA, as far as it was read: TGTGCCAGCAGCCGTGTAAGCAGGGTGGGGACTGAA. It codes for CASSRVSRVGTE. The full CDR3 sequence reads CASSRVSRVGTEAFF.